Shown below are 27 T cell receptor beta chains from a single sample sequenced in a study of glioma-infiltrating T cells after dendritic cell vaccination. Generated by immunoSEQ multiplex PCR, the TCRdb table keeps only in-frame clones and is missing some. The sample holds 100,000 to 120,000 clones, 90% seen once. The time point was: after dendritic cell vaccination, including at tumor progression/relapse. The source material was blood, sampled after dendritic cell vaccination. The receptors shown here come from a human donor with glioblastoma.

The chain is built from TRBV7-9 and TRBJ2-1; D is unresolved. V lost 0 bases and J 9 bases, leaving 12 bases between the germline ends. CDR3 length: 14 residues. In germline, CDR1 is SEHNR, CDR2 FQNEAQ (reference sequence). CDR3 amino acids: CASSLAPGEREQFF. CDR3 DNA sequence: TGTGCCAGCAGCTTAGCCCCAGGCGAACGTGAGCAGTTCTTC. The full variable domain, rest sourced from reference TRBV7-9 and TRBJ2-1, is DTGVSQNPRHKITKRGQNVTFRCDPISEHNRLYWYRQTLGQGPEFLTYFQNEAQLEKSRLLSDRFSAERPKGSFSTLEIQRTEQGDSAMYLCASSLAPGEREQFFGPGTRLTVL.

The chain links TRBV5-1 to TRBJ2-2; D may be TRBD1 (7 bases). V was shortened by 0 bases and J by 2 bases, with 11 bases between the two germline ends. The CDR3 is 16 amino acids. Germline V gives CDR1 SGHRS, CDR2 YFSETQ. The DNA of the CDR3 is TGCGCCAGCAGCTTGGGACAGGGAGGAAACACCGGGGAGCTGTTTTTT. Translating it yields CASSLGQGGNTGELFF.

V gene TRBV6-1 combines with J gene TRBJ2-2, with a tentative D call TRBD2 (5 bases). Looked up from germline, CDR1 is MNHNS and CDR2 is SASEGT. V lost 4 bases and J lost 5, with 14 bases in between. This CDR3 has 15 residues. For the CDR3, the DNA is TGTGCCAGCAGTGGGGTCAGCCGGGGAACCGGGGAGCTGTTTTTT. This translates into CASSGVSRGTGELFF.

This sequence joins TRBV30 and TRBJ2-7; D unresolved. In germline, CDR1 is GTSNPN, CDR2 SVGIG (reference sequence). The CDR3 has 13 residues. V was trimmed by 1 base and J by 3 bases, leaving 10 bases between them. CDR3 sequence: CAWSGVRVYEQYF. CDR3 DNA sequence: TGTGCCTGGAGTGGAGTAAGAGTCTACGAGCAGTACTTC.

The rearrangement joins TRBV11-2 to TRBJ1-4; 8 positions match TRBD1. This CDR3 spans 15 amino acids. V lost 1 base to trimming and J lost 8 bases; unmatched junction nucleotides: 6. The germline V gene has CDR1 SGHAT and CDR2 FQNNGV. The CDR3, as DNA: TGTGCCAGCAGCTTAGGGACAGGGATACGGGAAAAACTGTTTTTT. This codes for CASSLGTGIREKLFF.

The rearrangement links TRBV11-3 to TRBJ1-1, with D unresolved. The CDR3 contains 15 residues. The germline V and J ends were trimmed by 1 base and 0 bases, with 9 bases remaining between them. Germline V CDR1 and CDR2: SGHNT, YENEEA. The CDR3 coding sequence is TGTGCCAGCAGCTTAGGCGAGGGCATGAACACTGAAGCTTTCTTT. It encodes CASSLGEGMNTEAFF.

The rearrangement links TRBV11-3 to TRBJ2-3, with 10 bases matching TRBD2. Losses at the gene ends were 5 bases for V and 3 bases for J; bases not matched to a gene: 8. From germline, CDR1 is SGHNT and CDR2 YENEEA. CDR3 length equals 16 residues. The CDR3 region has the DNA TGTGCCAGCAGCCTAGCGCCTAGCGGGAGAACAGATACGCAGTATTTT. Protein sequence: CASSLAPSGRTDTQYF.

This rearrangement joins TRBV7-2 to TRBJ1-2; 8 bases are a match to TRBD1. Germline assignment: CDR1 SGHTA and CDR2 FQGNSA. V dropped 4 bases and J dropped 8; count of bases not matched to a gene: 9. The CDR3 contains 14 residues. The CDR3 DNA reads as TGTGCCAGCAGCTCAGGACAGGGAGTCGCGGGCTACACCTTC. Translated, it gives CASSSGQGVAGYTF.

This chain uses TRBV2 with TRBJ1-4; 11 bases line up with TRBD1. CDR1 SNHLY and CDR2 FYNNEI come from the germline V gene. The ends lost 7 bases at V and 7 bases at J; junction bases unmatched: 5. The CDR3 runs 14 residues. The DNA of the CDR3 is TGTGCCAGCACTGGACAGGGGGCGAGTGAAAAACTGTTTTTT. It is translated as CASTGQGASEKLFF.

Concerning this clone: Other DNA sequences from this sample encode an identical CDR3 as well. The rearrangement uses TRBV9 and TRBJ2-1; 9 bases line up with TRBD2. The CDR3 has 15 residues. Germline CDR1 and CDR2: SGDLS and YYNGEE. The V gene end was trimmed by 1 base and the J gene end by 4 bases; junction bases not matched to a gene: 3. CDR3 sequence (DNA): TGTGCCAGCAGCGTACTGGCGGGGGGGTACAATGAGCAGTTCTTC. Its protein product is CASSVLAGGYNEQFF. Full variable domain (rest looked up from reference TRBV9 and TRBJ2-1): DSGVTQTPKHLITATGQRVTLRCSPRSGDLSVYWYQQSLDQGLQFLIQYYNGEERAKGNILERFSAQQFPDLHSELNLSSLELGDSALYFCASSVLAGGYNEQFFGPGTRLTVL.

The chain has TRBV6-5 and TRBJ2-3; TRBD1 agrees at 11 bases. Trimming took 2 bases from V and 6 from J; bases not matched to a gene: 4. The germline V gene has CDR1 MNHEY and CDR2 SVGAGI. This CDR3 is built from 15 residues. This CDR3 is CASSYLRTGGDTQYF. The DNA of the CDR3 is TGTGCCAGCAGTTACCTTAGGACAGGGGGCGATACGCAGTATTTT.

The chain links TRBV19 to TRBJ1-5; D gene ambiguous. Germline values: CDR1 LNHDA, CDR2 SQIVND (reference sequence). The CDR3 contains 13 residues. V was clipped by 7 bases and J by 6 bases, with 13 bases between them. CDR3 loop: CASTGLTLQPQHF. CDR3 nucleotides: TGTGCCAGTACAGGACTGACCCTTCAGCCCCAGCATTTT.

The rearrangement links TRBV7-8 to TRBJ1-1; maybe TRBD1 (6 bases). CDR3 length: 15 residues. Deletions cut 3 bases from V and 1 base from J, with 12 bases between. Germline V gene sequence: CDR1 SGHVS, CDR2 FQNEAQ. CDR3 DNA: TGTGCCAGCAGCTTGGGGGGGCGCAAGAACACTGAAGCTTTCTTT. The encoded protein is CASSLGGRKNTEAFF.

The genes are TRBV7-3 and TRBJ1-2; 10 positions agree with TRBD1. The germline gives CDR1 SGHTA, CDR2 FQGTGA. V lost 5 bases and J lost 3; bases outside the gene matches: 6. This CDR3 contains 15 residues. In DNA form, the CDR3 reads TGTGCCAGCAGCGATACCGGGACAGGGGACTATGGCTACACCTTC. Encoded protein: CASSDTGTGDYGYTF. The full variable domain, with the rest looked up from reference TRBV7-3 and TRBJ1-2, is GAGVSQTPSNKVTEKGKYVELRCDPISGHTALYWYRQSLGQGPEFLIYFQGTGAADDSGLPNDRFFAVRPEGSVSTLKIQRTERGDSAVYLCASSDTGTGDYGYTFGSGTRLTVV.

This chain uses TRBV5-1 with TRBJ2-1; 10 bases agree with TRBD1. The CDR3 runs to 16 residues. J lost 5 bases, V lost 3 bases, and 8 bases had no gene match. CDR1 SGHRS and CDR2 YFSETQ come from the germline V gene. CDR3 bases: TGCGCCAGCAGCTCCTTACCGGGACAGGGGAACAATGAGCAGTTCTTC. Its translation: CASSSLPGQGNNEQFF.

On this clone: An end of the junction does not agree with germline; a read error may underlie this. The chain couples TRBV5-1 to TRBJ2-2, with TRBD2 matching over 11 bases. This CDR3 region has 19 residues. Germline values: CDR1 SGHRS, CDR2 YFSETQ. CDR3 coding DNA: TGCGCCAGCAGATTGGCACTAGCGGGAGAGTCCCCGAACACCGGGGAGCTGTTTTTT. This codes for CASRLALAGESPNTGELFF.

Points on this clone: A junction end diverges from the germline sequence, so it may reflect a read error. The gene calls are TRBV7-9 and TRBJ2-7; TRBD1 matches at 7 bases. The germline V gene has CDR1 SEHNR and CDR2 FQNEAQ (reference sequence). This CDR3 is 12 amino acids long. The DNA for the CDR3 is TGTGCCAGCAGCTTAGGGGACAGCCTTACAATCTTC. Translating it yields CASSLGDSLTIF.

This clone has a single count. The chain carries TRBV5-6 and TRBJ1-2; D ambiguous. This CDR3 comprises 14 residues. The V gene lost 0 bases and the J gene lost 2 bases, with 8 bases spanning the gap. Germline CDR1 SGHDT, CDR2 YYEEEE. CDR3: CASSLGSVNYGYTF. Written as DNA, the CDR3 is TGTGCCAGCAGCTTGGGATCAGTAAACTATGGCTACACCTTC.

The J gene is TRBJ2-2, the V gene TRBV6-1; 10 positions agree with TRBD2. In germline, CDR1 is MNHNS, CDR2 SASEGT. The CDR3 runs 15 residues. The V gene end was trimmed by 1 base and the J gene end by 4 bases; junction bases not matched to a gene: 0. CDR3 loop: CASSEGTSGTGELFF. In nucleotides, the CDR3 is TGTGCCAGCAGTGAAGGGACTAGCGGCACCGGGGAGCTGTTTTTT.

On this clone itself: Other DNA sequences of this sample code for an identical CDR3. The chain carries TRBV30 and TRBJ2-7; 10 nucleotides agree with TRBD2. Trimming took 0 bases from V and 1 from J; bases not matched to a gene: 3. The CDR3 is made up of 15 amino acids. Germline CDR1 and CDR2: GTSNPN and SVGIG (reference sequence). Written as DNA, the CDR3 is TGTGCCTGGAGTGTGGGTAGCGGGGGGTCCTACGAGCAGTACTTC. This translates into CAWSVGSGGSYEQYF.

The chain has TRBV6-5 and TRBJ2-1; possible D gene TRBD1, 6 bases. CDR3 length: 14 amino acids. Germline V gives CDR1 MNHEY, CDR2 SVGAGI. Trimming shortened V by 5 bases and J by 5 bases, and 13 bases separated the two germline ends. The DNA for the CDR3 is TGTGCCAGCAGTCAACCCCGGACAGACAATGAGCAGTTCTTC. Translated, it gives CASSQPRTDNEQFF.

Remarks on this clone: Other DNA sequences in this specimen translate into the identical CDR3. The chain joins TRBV5-1 to TRBJ1-1; a possible D gene is TRBD1 (6 bases). The CDR3 is 13 amino acids. In germline, CDR1 is SGHRS, CDR2 YFSETQ. The germline V and J ends were trimmed by 0 bases and 4 bases, with 7 bases remaining between them. The DNA of the CDR3 is TGCGCCAGCAGCTTGGAAGGGGGCACTGAAGCTTTCTTT. Protein product: CASSLEGGTEAFF.

The chain uses TRBV5-1 and TRBJ2-3, with unresolved D. The V end lost 4 bases, the J end lost 1 base, and 10 bases lay between the germline ends. Germline V gives CDR1 SGHRS, CDR2 YFSETQ. The CDR3 covers 14 residues. CDR3 sequence (DNA): TGCGCCAGCAGCCCGCAGTCCGGCACAGATACGCAGTATTTT. This gives the protein CASSPQSGTDTQYF.

The chain employs TRBV10-2 and TRBJ2-1; TRBD2 matches at 7 bases. The V and J ends lost 6 bases and 6 bases, in that order; junction bases with no gene match: 8. This CDR3 is 14 amino acids long. Germline loops: CDR1 WSHSY, CDR2 SAAADI. CDR3 region: CASRATGGPNEQFF. The CDR3 DNA reads as TGCGCCAGCAGAGCAACGGGGGGACCCAATGAGCAGTTCTTC.

V usage is TRBV9 and J usage is TRBJ2-2; a weak D match, TRBD1 (5 bases). The V end lost 4 bases, the J end lost 6 bases, and 16 bases lay between the germline ends. Germline V CDR1 and CDR2: SGDLS, YYNGEE. The CDR3 consists of 15 residues. For the CDR3, the DNA is TGTGCCAGCAGCACGGCACATGGGGCCCCCGGGGAGCTGTTTTTT. Residues: CASSTAHGAPGELFF. Drawing the rest from reference TRBV9 and TRBJ2-2, the complete variable domain is DSGVTQTPKHLITATGQRVTLRCSPRSGDLSVYWYQQSLDQGLQFLIQYYNGEERAKGNILERFSAQQFPDLHSELNLSSLELGDSALYFCASSTAHGAPGELFFGEGSRLTVL.

The V and J genes are TRBV7-8 and TRBJ2-3; 7 bases map to TRBD1. The germline CDR1 and CDR2 sequences are SGHVS and FQNEAQ. The CDR3 runs to 14 residues. J lost 1 base, V lost 5 bases, and 3 bases had no gene match. CDR3 residues: CASSRTGGTDTQYF. CDR3 coding DNA: TGTGCCAGCAGCCGCACAGGGGGCACAGATACGCAGTATTTT.

The V gene is TRBV7-3, the J gene TRBJ2-1; 16 bases are a match to TRBD2. The CDR3 length is 16 residues. The junction had 3 bases not matched to a gene; V was cut back by 3 bases and J by 7 bases. Germline CDR1 SGHTA, CDR2 FQGTGA. In nucleotides, the CDR3 is TGTGCCAGCAGCTTCGGGACTAGCGGGGGGGCTAATGAGCAGTTCTTC. As protein: CASSFGTSGGANEQFF.